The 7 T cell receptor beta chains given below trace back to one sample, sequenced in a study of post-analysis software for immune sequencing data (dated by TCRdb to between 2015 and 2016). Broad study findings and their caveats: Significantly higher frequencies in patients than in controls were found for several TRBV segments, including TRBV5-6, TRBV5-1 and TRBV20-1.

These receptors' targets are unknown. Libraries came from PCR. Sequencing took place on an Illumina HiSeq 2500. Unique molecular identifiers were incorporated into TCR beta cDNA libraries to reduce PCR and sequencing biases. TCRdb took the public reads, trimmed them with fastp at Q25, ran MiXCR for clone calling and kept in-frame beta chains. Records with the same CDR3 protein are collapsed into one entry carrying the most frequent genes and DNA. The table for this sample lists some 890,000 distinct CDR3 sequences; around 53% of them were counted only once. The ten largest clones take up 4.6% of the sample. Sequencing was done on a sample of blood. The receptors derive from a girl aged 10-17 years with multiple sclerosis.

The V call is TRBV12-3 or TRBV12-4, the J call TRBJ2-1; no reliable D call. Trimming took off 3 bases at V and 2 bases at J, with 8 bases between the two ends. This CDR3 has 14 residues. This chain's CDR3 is CASSFDQAYNEQFF. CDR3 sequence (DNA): TGTGCCAGCAGTTTCGATCAGGCCTACAATGAGCAGTTCTTC.

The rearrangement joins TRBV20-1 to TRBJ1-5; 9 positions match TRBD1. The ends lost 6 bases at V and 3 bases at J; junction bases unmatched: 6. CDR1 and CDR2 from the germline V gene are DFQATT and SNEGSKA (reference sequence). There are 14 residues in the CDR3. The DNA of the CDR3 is TGCAGTGCGTGGACAGGGGACTTCAATCAGCCCCAGCATTTT. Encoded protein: CSAWTGDFNQPQHF.

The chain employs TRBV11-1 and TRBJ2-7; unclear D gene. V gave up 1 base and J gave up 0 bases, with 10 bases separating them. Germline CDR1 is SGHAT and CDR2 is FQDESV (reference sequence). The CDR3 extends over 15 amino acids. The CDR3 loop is CASSLVPENSYEQYF. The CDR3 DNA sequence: TGTGCCAGCAGCTTAGTTCCGGAGAACTCCTACGAGCAGTACTTC.

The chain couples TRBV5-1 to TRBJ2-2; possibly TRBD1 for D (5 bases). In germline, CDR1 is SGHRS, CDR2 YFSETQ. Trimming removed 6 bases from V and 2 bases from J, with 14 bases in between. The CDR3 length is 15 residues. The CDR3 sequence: CASTRRGSNTGELFF. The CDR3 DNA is TGCGCCAGCACCCGAAGGGGATCCAACACCGGGGAGCTGTTTTTT.

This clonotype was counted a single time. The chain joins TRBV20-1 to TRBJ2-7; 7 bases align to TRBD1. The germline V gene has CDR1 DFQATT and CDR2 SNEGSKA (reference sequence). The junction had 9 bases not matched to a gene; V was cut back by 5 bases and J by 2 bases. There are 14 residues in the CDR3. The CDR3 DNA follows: TGCAGTGCTTTTGACCGGGACAGCCCCTACGAGCAGTACTTC. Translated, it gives CSAFDRDSPYEQYF.

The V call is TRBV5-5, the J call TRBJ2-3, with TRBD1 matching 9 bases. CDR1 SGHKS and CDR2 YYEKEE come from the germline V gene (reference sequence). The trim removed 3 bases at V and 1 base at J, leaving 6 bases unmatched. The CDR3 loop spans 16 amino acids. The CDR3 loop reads CASSSARDRGTDTQYF. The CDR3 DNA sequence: TGTGCCAGCAGCTCCGCCCGGGACAGGGGCACAGATACGCAGTATTTT.

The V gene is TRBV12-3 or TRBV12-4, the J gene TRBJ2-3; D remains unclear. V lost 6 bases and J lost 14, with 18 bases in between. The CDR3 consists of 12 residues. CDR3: CASSPDRAGWYF. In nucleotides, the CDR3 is TGTGCCAGCAGCCCGGACCGCGCTGGGTGGTATTTT.